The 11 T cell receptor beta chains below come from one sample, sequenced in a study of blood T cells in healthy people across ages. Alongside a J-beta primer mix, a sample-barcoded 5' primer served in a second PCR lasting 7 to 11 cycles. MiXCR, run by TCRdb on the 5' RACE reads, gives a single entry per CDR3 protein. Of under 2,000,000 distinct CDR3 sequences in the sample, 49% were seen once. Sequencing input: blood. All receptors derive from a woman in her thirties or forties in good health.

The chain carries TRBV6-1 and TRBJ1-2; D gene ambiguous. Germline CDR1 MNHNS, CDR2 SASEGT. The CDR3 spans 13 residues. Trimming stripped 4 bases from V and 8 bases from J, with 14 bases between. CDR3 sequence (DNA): TGTGCCAGCAGTGGGAGCTGGGTTCGGGGCTACACCTTC. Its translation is CASSGSWVRGYTF.

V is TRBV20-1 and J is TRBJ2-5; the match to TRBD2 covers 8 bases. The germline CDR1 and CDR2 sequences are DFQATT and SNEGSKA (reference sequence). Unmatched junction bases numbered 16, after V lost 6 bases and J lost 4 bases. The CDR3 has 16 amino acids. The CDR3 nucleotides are TGCAGTGCCGAAGGCGTGGCCGGGACTAGTGGAGAGACCCAGTACTTC. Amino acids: CSAEGVAGTSGETQYF.

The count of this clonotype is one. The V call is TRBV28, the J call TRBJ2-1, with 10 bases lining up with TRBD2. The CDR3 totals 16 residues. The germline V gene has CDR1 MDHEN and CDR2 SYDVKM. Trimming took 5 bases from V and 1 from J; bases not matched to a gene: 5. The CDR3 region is CASSALAGNSYNEQFF. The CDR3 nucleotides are TGTGCCAGCAGTGCACTAGCGGGGAATTCCTACAATGAGCAGTTCTTC.

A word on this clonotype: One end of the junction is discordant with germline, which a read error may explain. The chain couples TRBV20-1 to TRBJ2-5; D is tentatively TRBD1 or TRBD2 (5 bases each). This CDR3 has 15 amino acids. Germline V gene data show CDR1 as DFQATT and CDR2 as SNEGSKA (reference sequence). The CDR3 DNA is TGCAGTGCTAGATCCGCCAGGGTAATCGGGGAGATCCAGTACTTC. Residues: CSARSARVIGEIQYF.

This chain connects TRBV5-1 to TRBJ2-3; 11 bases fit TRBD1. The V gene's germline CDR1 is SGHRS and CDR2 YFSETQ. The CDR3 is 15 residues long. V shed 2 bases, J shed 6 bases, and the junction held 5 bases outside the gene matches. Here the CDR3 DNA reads TGCGCCAGCAGCTTAGAGGACAGGGGGCTTGATACGCAGTATTTT. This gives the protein CASSLEDRGLDTQYF. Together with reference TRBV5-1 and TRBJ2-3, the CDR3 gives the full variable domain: KAGVTQTPRYLIKTRGQQVTLSCSPISGHRSVSWYQQTPGQGLQFLFEYFSETQRNKGNFPGRFSGRQFSNSRSEMNVSTLELGDSALYLCASSLEDRGLDTQYFGPGTRLTVL.

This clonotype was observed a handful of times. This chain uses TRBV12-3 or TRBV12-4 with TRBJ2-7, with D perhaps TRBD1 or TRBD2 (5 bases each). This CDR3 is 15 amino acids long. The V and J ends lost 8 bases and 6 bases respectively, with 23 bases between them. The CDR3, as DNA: TGTGCCAGCTCAATGTCAACTGGGGGACCCGTCGAGCAGTACTTC. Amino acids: CASSMSTGGPVEQYF.

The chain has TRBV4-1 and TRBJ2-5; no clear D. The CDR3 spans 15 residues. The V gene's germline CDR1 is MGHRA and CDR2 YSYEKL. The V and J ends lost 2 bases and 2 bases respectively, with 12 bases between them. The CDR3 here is CASSQRSQDQETQYF. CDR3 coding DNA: TGCGCCAGCAGCCAACGCAGTCAGGATCAAGAGACCCAGTACTTC.

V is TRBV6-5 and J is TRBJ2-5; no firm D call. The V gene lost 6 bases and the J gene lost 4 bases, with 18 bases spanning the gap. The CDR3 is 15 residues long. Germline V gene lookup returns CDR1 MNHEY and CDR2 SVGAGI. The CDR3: CASSQPPLAGETQYF. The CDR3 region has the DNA TGTGCCAGCAGCCAACCTCCGTTGGCTGGAGAGACCCAGTACTTC.

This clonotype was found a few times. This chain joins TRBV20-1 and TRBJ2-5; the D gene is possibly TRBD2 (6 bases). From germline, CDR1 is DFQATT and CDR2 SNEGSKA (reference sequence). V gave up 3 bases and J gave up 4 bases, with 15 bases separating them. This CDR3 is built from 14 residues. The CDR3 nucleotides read TGCAGTGCTAGTAGAGGGACCGGGAGAGAGACCCAGTACTTC. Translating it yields CSASRGTGRETQYF.

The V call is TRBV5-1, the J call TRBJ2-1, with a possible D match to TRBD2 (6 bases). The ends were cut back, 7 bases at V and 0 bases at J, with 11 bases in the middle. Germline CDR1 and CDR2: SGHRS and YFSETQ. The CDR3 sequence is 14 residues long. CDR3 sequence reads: CASCDSGSYNEQFF. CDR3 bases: TGCGCCAGCTGCGATAGCGGCTCCTACAATGAGCAGTTCTTC.

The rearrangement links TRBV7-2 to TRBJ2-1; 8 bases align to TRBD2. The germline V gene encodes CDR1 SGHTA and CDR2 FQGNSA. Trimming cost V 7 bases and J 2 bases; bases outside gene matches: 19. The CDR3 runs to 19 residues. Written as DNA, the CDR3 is TGTGCCAGCACTACGATAGACGGCGGGGGGCTTAAGGCCTACAATGAGCAGTTCTTC. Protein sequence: CASTTIDGGGLKAYNEQFF.